The 5 T cell receptor beta chains below were found in one sample sequenced in a study of blood T cell repertoires in COVID-19. Here immunoSEQ multiplex PCR was the method, and the copy in TCRdb shows in-frame clones only, minus some. The sample gives approximately 250,000 clones, about 80% of which show up once; just under 7.5% is in the top ten. Sequencing was carried out using peripheral blood. The receptors here all came from a woman aged 45 to 65 with acute or convalescent COVID-19.

The chain joins TRBV3-1 (or the pseudogene TRBV3-2) to TRBJ1-6; 7 bases agree with TRBD1. The V and J ends lost 2 bases and 8 bases, in that order; junction bases with no gene match: 6. The CDR3 runs 15 residues. CDR1 and CDR2 (germline): LGHDT, YNNKEL (reference sequence). The CDR3 sequence is CASSQFRDSHSPLHF. For the CDR3, the DNA is TGTGCCAGCAGCCAATTCCGGGACAGTCATTCACCCCTCCACTTT.

This sequence joins TRBV10-3 and TRBJ2-1; a possible D gene is TRBD2 (5 bases). V was clipped by 0 bases and J by 5 bases, with 5 bases between them. The germline CDR1 and CDR2 sequences are ENHRY and SYGVKD. The CDR3 has 13 amino acids. The CDR3: CAISESRDNEQFF. The CDR3 DNA sequence: TGTGCCATCAGTGAGTCGAGGGACAATGAGCAGTTCTTC.

V and J are TRBV10-3 and TRBJ1-5, with a weak D call TRBD1 (5 bases). This CDR3 spans 15 amino acids. Trimming removed 0 bases at V and 3 bases at J, with 9 bases between. Germline V gene sequence: CDR1 ENHRY, CDR2 SYGVKD. DNA of the CDR3: TGTGCCATCAGTGAGTCAGACAGAACCAATCAGCCCCAGCATTTT. Translation: CAISESDRTNQPQHF.

V and J are TRBV19 and TRBJ2-5; D is possibly TRBD1 (5 bases). There are 13 residues in the CDR3. Looked up from germline, CDR1 is LNHDA and CDR2 is SQIVND (reference sequence). V was clipped by 5 bases and J by 5 bases, with 12 bases between them. CDR3 residues: CASSVTGVETQYF. The CDR3 DNA reads TGTGCCAGTAGTGTCACAGGAGTGGAGACCCAGTACTTC.

The sample holds one count of this clone. V is TRBV28 and J is TRBJ1-4; no reliable D call. The CDR3 has 14 residues. Germline loops: CDR1 MDHEN, CDR2 SYDVKM. The germline V and J ends were trimmed by 2 bases and 3 bases, with 7 bases remaining between them. For the CDR3, the DNA is TGTGCCAGCAGTTTAGGGCAAGCTAATGAAAAACTGTTTTTT. It is translated as CASSLGQANEKLFF. Full variable domain (outside the CDR3, taken from reference TRBV28 and TRBJ1-4): DVKVTQSSRYLVKRTGEKVFLECVQDMDHENMFWYRQDPGLGLRLIYFSYDVKMKEKGDIPEGYSVSREKKERFSLILESASTNQTSMYLCASSLGQANEKLFFGSGTQLSVL.